This TCR beta chain was sequenced for a study of blood T cell repertoires in COVID-19. Measured with immunoSEQ multiplex PCR; TCRdb has only the in-frame clones, and not every one. Of a few hundred thousand clones listed, 80% to 90% are singletons. Germline V gene lookup returns CDR1 SGHRS and CDR2 YFSETQ. The V segment lost 2 bases and the J segment 5 bases; nucleotides outside the gene matches: 12. The CDR3 loop spans 16 amino acids. This clone was seen a single time. Material for sequencing was peripheral blood. This rearrangement joins TRBV5-1 to TRBJ1-2; 7 positions agree with TRBD1. The receptor comes from a man over 45 with active or convalescent COVID-19. CDR3 in amino acids: CASSLGASTGNYGYTF. The CDR3 nucleotides read TGCGCCAGCAGCTTAGGGGCGTCGACAGGGAATTATGGCTACACCTTC.